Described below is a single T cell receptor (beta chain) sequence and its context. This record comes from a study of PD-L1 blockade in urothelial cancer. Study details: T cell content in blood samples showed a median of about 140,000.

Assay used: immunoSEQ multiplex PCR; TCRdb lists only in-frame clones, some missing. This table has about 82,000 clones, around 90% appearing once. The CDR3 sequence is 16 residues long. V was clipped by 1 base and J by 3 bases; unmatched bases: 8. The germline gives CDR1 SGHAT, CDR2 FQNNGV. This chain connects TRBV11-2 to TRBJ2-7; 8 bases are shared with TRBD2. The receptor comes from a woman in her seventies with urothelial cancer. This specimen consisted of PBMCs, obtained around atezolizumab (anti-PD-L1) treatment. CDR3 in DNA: TGTGCCAGCAGCTTAGGGACTAGCCGGGTGGACTACGAGCAGTACTTC. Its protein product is CASSLGTSRVDYEQYF.